A single sample gave rise to the 3 T cell receptor beta chains below, sequenced in a study of T cell changes during pregnancy in multiple sclerosis. The assay was immunoSEQ multiplex PCR, and TCRdb's table has in-frame clones only and misses some. The table has approximately 53,000 clones, 90% seen once. The starting material was peripheral blood, obtained after pregnancy. The receptors were sampled from a female donor in good health, enrolled as a control in a pregnancy study.

V and J are TRBV7-9 and TRBJ1-2; TRBD1 matches at 7 bases. V shed 2 bases, J shed 6 bases, and the junction held 6 bases outside the gene matches. The CDR3 extends over 14 amino acids. CDR1 is SEHNR and CDR2 is FQNEAQ in the germline V gene (reference sequence). CDR3 nucleotide sequence: TGTGCCAGCAGCTTAAACACAGGGGAACATGGCTACACCTTC. It yields the protein CASSLNTGEHGYTF.

The chain combines TRBV18 with TRBJ1-1; 7 bases fit TRBD1. Germline lookup yields CDR1 KGHSH and CDR2 LQKENI. The CDR3 extends over 14 amino acids. V shed 3 bases, J shed 0 bases, and the junction held 1 base outside the gene matches. This CDR3 is CASSPGQLNTEAFF. The CDR3 coding sequence is TGTGCCAGCTCACCGGGACAGCTGAACACTGAAGCTTTCTTT.

CDR3 residues: CASSQTSGGPTDTQYF. The CDR3 DNA sequence: TGCGCCAGCAGCCAAACTAGCGGGGGACCCACAGATACGCAGTATTTT. This chain joins TRBV5-1 and TRBJ2-3; 11 bases align to TRBD2. The V gene's germline CDR1 is SGHRS and CDR2 YFSETQ. The CDR3 has 16 residues. Trimming removed 4 bases from V and 2 bases from J; junction bases left unmatched: 6.